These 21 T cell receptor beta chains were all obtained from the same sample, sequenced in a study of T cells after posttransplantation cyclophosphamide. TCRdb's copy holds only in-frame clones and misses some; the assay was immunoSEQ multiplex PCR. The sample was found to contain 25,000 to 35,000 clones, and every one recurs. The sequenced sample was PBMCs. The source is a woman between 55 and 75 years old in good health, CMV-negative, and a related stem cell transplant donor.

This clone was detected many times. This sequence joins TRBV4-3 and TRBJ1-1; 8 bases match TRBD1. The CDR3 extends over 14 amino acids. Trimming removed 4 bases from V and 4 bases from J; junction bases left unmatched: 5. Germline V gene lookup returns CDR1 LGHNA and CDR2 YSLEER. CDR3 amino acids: CASSLHTGGTEAFF. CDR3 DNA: TGCGCCAGCAGCCTCCACACAGGGGGCACTGAAGCTTTCTTT.

For the CDR3, the DNA is TGCAGCGTTGCACAGTCGGTGGCAGAGACCCAGTACTTC. The encoded protein is CSVAQSVAETQYF. The chain uses TRBV29-1 and TRBJ2-5, with D unresolved. The CDR3 has 13 amino acids. Germline CDR1 and CDR2: SQVTM and ANQGSEA. Trimming cost V 4 bases and J 4 bases, with 13 bases left between them.

The CDR3 region is CASSPTGTGGETQYF. CDR3 in DNA: TGTGCCAGCTCACCAACCGGGACAGGAGGGGAGACCCAGTACTTC. V is TRBV18 and J is TRBJ2-5, with TRBD1 identical over 8 bases. Germline V gene lookup returns CDR1 KGHSH and CDR2 LQKENI. V shed 2 bases, J shed 5 bases, and the junction held 7 bases outside the gene matches. This CDR3 is built from 15 residues.

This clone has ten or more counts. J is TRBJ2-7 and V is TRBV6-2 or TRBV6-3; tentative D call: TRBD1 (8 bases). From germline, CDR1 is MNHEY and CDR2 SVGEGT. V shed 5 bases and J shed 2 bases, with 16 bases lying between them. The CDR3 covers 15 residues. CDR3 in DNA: TGTGCCAGCAGTGGACAGGGAGGGGGCACCTACGAGCAGTACTTC. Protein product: CASSGQGGGTYEQYF.

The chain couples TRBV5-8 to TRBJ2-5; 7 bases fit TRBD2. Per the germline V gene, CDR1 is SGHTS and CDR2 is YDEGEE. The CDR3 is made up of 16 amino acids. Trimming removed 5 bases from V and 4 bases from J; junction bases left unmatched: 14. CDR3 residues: CASRDLDGGRRETQYF. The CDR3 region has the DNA TGTGCCAGCAGAGATTTGGACGGGGGGAGGAGAGAGACCCAGTACTTC.

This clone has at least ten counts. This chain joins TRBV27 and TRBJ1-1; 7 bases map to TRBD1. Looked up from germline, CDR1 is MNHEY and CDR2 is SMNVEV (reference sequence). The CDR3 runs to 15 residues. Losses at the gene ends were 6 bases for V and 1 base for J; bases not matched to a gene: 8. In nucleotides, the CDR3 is TGTGCCAGCAGGGACGCACAGGGGTCGAACACTGAAGCTTTCTTT. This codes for CASRDAQGSNTEAFF.

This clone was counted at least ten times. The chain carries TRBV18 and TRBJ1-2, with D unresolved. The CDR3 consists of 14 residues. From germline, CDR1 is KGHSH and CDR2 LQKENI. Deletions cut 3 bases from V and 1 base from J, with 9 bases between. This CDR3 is CASSPTPLNYGYTF. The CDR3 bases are TGTGCCAGCTCACCGACACCCCTTAACTATGGCTACACCTTC. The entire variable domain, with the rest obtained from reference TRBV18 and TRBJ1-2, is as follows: NAGVMQNPRHLVRRRGQEARLRCSPMKGHSHVYWYRQLPEEGLKFMVYLQKENIIDESGMPKERFSAEFPKEGPSILRIQQVVRGDSAAYFCASSPTPLNYGYTFGSGTRLTVV.

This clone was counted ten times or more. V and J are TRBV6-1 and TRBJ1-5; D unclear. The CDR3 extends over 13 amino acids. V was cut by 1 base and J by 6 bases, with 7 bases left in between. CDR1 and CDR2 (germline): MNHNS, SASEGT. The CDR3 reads CASSEGLSQPQHF. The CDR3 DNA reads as TGTGCCAGCAGTGAAGGGCTGAGTCAGCCCCAGCATTTT.

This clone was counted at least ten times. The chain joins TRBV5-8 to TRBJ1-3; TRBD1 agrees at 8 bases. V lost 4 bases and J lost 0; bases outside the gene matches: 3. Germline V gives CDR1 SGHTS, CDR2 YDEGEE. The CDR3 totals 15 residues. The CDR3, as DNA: TGTGCCAGCAGCGTAACAGGGGGCTCTGGAAACACCATATATTTT. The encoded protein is CASSVTGGSGNTIYF.

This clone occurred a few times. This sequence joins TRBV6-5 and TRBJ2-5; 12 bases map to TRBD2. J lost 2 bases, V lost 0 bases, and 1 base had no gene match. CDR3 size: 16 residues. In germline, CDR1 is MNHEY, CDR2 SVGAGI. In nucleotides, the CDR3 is TGTGCCAGCAGTTACTCGACTAGCGGGGGACAAGAGACCCAGTACTTC. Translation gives CASSYSTSGGQETQYF.

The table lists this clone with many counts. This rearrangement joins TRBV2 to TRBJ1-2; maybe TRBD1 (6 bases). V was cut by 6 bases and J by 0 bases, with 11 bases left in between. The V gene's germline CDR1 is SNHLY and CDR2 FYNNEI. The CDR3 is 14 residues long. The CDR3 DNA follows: TGTGCCAGCAGCTCGGACAGCACTAACTATGGCTACACCTTC. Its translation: CASSSDSTNYGYTF.

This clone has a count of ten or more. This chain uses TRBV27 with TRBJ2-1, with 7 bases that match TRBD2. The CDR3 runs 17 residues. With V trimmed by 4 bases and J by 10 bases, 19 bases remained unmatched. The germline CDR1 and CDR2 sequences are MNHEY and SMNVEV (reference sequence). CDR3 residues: CASSWAMRERGGTEQFF. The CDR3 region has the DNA TGTGCCAGCAGTTGGGCCATGCGGGAGCGGGGTGGGACGGAGCAGTTCTTC.

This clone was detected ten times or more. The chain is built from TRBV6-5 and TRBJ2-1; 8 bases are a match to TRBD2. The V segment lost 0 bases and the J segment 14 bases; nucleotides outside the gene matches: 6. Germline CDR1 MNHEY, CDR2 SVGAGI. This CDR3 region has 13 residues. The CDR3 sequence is CASSYSTGGDKFF. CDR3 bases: TGTGCCAGCAGTTACTCGACCGGGGGGGATAAGTTCTTC.

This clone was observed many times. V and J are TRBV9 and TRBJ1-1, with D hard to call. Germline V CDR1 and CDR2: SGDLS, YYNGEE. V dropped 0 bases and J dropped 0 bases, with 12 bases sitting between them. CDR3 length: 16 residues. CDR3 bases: TGTGCCAGCAGCGTAGCGACGGGTAACTTGAACACTGAAGCTTTCTTT. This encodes CASSVATGNLNTEAFF. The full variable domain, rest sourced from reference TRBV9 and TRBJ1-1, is DSGVTQTPKHLITATGQRVTLRCSPRSGDLSVYWYQQSLDQGLQFLIQYYNGEERAKGNILERFSAQQFPDLHSELNLSSLELGDSALYFCASSVATGNLNTEAFFGQGTRLTVV.

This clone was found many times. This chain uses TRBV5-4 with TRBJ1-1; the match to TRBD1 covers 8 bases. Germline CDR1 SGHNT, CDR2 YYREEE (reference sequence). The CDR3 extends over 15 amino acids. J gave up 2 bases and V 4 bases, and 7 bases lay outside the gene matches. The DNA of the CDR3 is TGTGCCAGCAGCGTGGGACAGGCCCTCAACACTGAAGCTTTCTTT. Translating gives CASSVGQALNTEAFF.

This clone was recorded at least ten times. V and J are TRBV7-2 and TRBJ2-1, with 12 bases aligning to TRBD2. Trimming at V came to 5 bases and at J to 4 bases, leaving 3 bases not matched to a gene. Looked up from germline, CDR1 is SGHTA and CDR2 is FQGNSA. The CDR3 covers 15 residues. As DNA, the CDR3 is TGTGCCAGCAGCCCTACTAGCGGGGGGTACAATGAGCAGTTCTTC. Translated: CASSPTSGGYNEQFF. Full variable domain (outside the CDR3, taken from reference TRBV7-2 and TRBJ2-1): GAGVSQSPSNKVTEKGKDVELRCDPISGHTALYWYRQSLGQGLEFLIYFQGNSAPDKSGLPSDRFSAERTGGSVSTLTIQRTQQEDSAVYLCASSPTSGGYNEQFFGPGTRLTVL.

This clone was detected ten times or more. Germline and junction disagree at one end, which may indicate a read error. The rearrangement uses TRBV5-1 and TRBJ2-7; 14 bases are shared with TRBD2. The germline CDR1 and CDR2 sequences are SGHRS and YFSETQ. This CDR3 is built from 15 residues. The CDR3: CASTLVGLAGVEQYF. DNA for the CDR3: TGCGCCAGCACCTTGGTGGGACTAGCGGGAGTTGAGCAGTACTTC. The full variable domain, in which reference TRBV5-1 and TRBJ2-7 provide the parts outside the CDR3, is KAGVTQTPRYLIKTRGQQVTLSCSPISGHRSVSWYQQTPGQGLQFLFEYFSETQRNKGNFPGRFSGRQFSNSRSEMNVSTLELGDSALYLCASTLVGLAGVEQYFGPGTRLTVT.

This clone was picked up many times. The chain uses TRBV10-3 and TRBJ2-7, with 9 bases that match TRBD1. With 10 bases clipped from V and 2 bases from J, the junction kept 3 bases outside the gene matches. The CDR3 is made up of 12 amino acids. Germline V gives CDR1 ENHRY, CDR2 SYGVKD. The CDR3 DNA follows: TGTGCCACCGGGACAGGGCCCTACGAGCAGTACTTC. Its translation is CATGTGPYEQYF.

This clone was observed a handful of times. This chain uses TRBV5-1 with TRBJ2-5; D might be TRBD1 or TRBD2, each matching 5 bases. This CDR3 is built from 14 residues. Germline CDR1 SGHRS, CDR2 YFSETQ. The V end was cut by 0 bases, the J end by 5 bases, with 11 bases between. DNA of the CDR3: TGCGCCAGCAGCTTGGGAGGGGTATCGGAGACCCAGTACTTC. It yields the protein CASSLGGVSETQYF.

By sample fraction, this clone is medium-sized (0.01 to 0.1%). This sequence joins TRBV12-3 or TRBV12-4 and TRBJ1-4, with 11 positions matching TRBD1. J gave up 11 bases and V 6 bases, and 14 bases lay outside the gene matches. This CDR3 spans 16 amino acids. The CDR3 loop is CASRPGTGGGHGKLFF. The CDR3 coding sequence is TGTGCCAGCAGACCCGGGACAGGGGGGGGCCATGGTAAACTGTTTTTT.

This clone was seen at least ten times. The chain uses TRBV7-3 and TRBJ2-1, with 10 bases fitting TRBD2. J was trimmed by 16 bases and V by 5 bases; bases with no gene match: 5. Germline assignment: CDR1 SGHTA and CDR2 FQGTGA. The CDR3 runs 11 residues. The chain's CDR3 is CASSPSGRAFF. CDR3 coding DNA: TGTGCCAGCAGCCCGAGCGGGAGGGCCTTCTTC. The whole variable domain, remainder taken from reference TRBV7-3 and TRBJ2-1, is GAGVSQTPSNKVTEKGKYVELRCDPISGHTALYWYRQSLGQGPEFLIYFQGTGAADDSGLPNDRFFAVRPEGSVSTLKIQRTERGDSAVYLCASSPSGRAFFGPGTRLTVL.